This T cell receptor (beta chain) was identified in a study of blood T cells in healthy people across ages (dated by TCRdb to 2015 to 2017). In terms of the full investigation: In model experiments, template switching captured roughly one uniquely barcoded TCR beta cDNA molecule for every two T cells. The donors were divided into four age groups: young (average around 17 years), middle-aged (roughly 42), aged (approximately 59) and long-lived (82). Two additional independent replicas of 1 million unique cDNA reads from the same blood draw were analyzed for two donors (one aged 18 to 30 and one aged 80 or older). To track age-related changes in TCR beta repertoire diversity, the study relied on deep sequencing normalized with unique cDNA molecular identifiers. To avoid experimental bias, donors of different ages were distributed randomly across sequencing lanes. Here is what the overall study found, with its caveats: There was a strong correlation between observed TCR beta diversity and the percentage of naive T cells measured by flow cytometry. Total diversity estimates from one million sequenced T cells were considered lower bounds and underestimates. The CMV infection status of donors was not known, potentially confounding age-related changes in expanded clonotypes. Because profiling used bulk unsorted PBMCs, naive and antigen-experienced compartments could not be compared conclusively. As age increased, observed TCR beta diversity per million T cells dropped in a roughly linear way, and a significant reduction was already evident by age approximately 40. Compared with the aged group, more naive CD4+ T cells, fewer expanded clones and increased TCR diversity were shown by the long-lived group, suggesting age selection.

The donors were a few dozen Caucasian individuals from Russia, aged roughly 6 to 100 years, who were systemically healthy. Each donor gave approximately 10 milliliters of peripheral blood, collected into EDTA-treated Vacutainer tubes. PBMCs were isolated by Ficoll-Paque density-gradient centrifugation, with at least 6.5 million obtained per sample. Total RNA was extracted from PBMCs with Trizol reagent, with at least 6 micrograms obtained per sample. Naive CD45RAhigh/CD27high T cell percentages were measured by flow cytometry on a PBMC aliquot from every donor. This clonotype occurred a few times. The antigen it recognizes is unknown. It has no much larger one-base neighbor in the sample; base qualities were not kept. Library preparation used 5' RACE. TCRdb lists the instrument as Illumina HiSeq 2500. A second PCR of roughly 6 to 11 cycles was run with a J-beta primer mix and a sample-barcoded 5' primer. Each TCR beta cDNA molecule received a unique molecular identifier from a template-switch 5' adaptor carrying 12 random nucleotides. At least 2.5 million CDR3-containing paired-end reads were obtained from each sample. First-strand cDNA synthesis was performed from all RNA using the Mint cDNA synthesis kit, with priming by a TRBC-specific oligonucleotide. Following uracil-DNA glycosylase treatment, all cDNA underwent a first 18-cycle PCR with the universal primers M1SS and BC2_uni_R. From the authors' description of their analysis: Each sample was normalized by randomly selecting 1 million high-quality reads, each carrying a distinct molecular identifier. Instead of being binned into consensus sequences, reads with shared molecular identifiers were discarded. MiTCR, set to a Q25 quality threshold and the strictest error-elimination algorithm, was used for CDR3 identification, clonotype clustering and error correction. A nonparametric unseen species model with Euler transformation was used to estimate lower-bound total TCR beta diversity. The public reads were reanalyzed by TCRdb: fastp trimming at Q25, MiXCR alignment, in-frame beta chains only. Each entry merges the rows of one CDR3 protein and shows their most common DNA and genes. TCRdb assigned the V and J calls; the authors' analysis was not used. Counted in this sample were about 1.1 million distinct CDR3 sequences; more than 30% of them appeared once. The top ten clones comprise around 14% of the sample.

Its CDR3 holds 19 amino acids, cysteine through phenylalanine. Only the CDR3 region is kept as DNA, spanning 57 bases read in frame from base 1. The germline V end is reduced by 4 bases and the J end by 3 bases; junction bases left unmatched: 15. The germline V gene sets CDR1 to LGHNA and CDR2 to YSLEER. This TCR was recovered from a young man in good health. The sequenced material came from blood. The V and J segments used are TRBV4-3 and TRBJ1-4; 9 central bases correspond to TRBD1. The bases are TGCGCCAGCAGCCGAACGCTCCGGGACAGGGATCTTCCTAATGAAAAACTGTTTTTT. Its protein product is CASSRTLRDRDLPNEKLFF.